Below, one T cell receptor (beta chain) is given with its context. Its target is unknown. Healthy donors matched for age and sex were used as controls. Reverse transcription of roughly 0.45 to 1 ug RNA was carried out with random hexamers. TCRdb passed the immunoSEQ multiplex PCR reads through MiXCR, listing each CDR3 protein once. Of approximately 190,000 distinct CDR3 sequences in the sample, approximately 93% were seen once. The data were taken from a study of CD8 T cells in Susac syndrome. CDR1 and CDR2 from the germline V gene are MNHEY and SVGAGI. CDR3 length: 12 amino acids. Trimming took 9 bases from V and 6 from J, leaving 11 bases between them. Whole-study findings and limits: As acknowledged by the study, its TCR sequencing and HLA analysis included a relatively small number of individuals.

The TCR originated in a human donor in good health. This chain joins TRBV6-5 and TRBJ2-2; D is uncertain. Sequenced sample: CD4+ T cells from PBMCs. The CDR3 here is CASRSVPGELFF. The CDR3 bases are TGTGCCAGTCGGTCGGTCCCCGGGGAGCTGTTTTTT.